These T cell receptor beta chains were read from a single sample in a study of CD8 T cells in ankylosing spondylitis. TCRdb independently ran MiXCR on the 5' RACE reads; one entry per CDR3 protein. The sample lists approximately 500,000 distinct CDR3 sequences; more than 9.5% were seen once. The specimen sequenced was blood, either unsorted or a sorted T cell fraction (not recorded which). The receptors shown here come from a male donor with ankylosing spondylitis. Each CDR3 is given with its conserved first and last residue. D genes are given only for firm matches. Clone size is shown for a subset of rows, as once, few, many or a class of expanded clone.

clone size: .
V gene: TRBV19
D gene: TRBD1
J gene: TRBJ2-1
CDR3 protein: CASSIWGTGDNEQFF
CDR3 DNA: TGTGCCAGTAGTATATGGGGGACAGGGGACAATGAGCAGTTCTTC

clone size: few
V gene: TRBV7-2
D gene: .
J gene: TRBJ2-3
CDR3 protein: CASSLGGWADTQYF
CDR3 DNA: TGTGCCAGCAGCTTAGGTGGGTGGGCAGATACGCAGTATTTT

clone size: few
V gene: TRBV7-7
D gene: TRBD2
J gene: TRBJ2-1
CDR3 protein: CASSLSGRRSYNEQFF
CDR3 DNA: TGTGCCAGCAGCTTATCCGGGAGGCGCTCCTACAATGAGCAGTTCTTC

clone size: many
V gene: TRBV12-3/TRBV12-4
D gene: .
J gene: TRBJ1-5
CDR3 protein: CASSHRGEGNQPQHF
CDR3 DNA: TGTGCCAGCTCCCATCGGGGGGAAGGCAATCAGCCCCAGCATTTT

clone size: .
V gene: TRBV10-1
D gene: TRBD2
J gene: TRBJ2-1
CDR3 protein: CASSESSGRAYEQFF
CDR3 DNA: TGCGCCAGCAGTGAGTCAAGCGGGAGGGCATATGAGCAGTTCTTC

clone size: many
V gene: TRBV5-1
D gene: TRBD2
J gene: TRBJ2-1
CDR3 protein: CASRTSGREDEQFF
CDR3 DNA: TGCGCCAGCCGGACTAGCGGGAGGGAGGACGAGCAGTTCTTC

clone size: few
V gene: TRBV4-1
D gene: .
J gene: TRBJ1-5
CDR3 protein: CASSQMGQGGNQPQHF
CDR3 DNA: TGCGCCAGCAGCCAAATGGGGCAGGGAGGCAATCAGCCCCAGCATTTT

clone size: many
V gene: TRBV5-1
D gene: .
J gene: TRBJ2-3
CDR3 protein: CASSPGDHLTDTQYF
CDR3 DNA: TGCGCCAGCAGCCCGGGGGACCATCTCACAGATACGCAGTATTTT

clone size: few
V gene: TRBV4-1
D gene: .
J gene: TRBJ2-1
CDR3 protein: CASSATLGTPSEQFF
CDR3 DNA: TGCGCCAGCAGCGCGACGCTCGGGACTCCCAGTGAGCAGTTCTTC

clone size: .
V gene: TRBV5-1
D gene: .
J gene: TRBJ1-4
CDR3 protein: CASSRGGNEKLFF
CDR3 DNA: TGCGCCAGCAGCCGAGGGGGAAATGAAAAACTGTTTTTT

clone size: .
V gene: TRBV20-1
D gene: .
J gene: TRBJ1-2
CDR3 protein: CSAPFTNYGYTF
CDR3 DNA: TGCAGTGCCCCCTTTACTAACTATGGCTACACCTTC

clone size: few
V gene: TRBV7-8
D gene: TRBD1
J gene: TRBJ1-1
CDR3 protein: CASSPSERTGGSEAFF
CDR3 DNA: TGTGCCAGCAGCCCCAGCGAGAGGACAGGGGGGTCTGAAGCTTTCTTT

clone size: few
V gene: TRBV20-1
D gene: TRBD2
J gene: TRBJ2-1
CDR3 protein: CSASLGLAAYNEQFF
CDR3 DNA: TGCAGTGCTTCCCTTGGGCTAGCGGCCTACAATGAGCAGTTCTTC

clone size: few
V gene: TRBV24-1
D gene: TRBD1
J gene: TRBJ2-3
CDR3 protein: CATSDRQGSTDTQYF
CDR3 DNA: TGTGCCACCAGTGACCGACAGGGTAGCACAGATACGCAGTATTTT

clone size: .
V gene: TRBV10-3
D gene: .
J gene: TRBJ2-2
CDR3 protein: CAISGTNTGELFF
CDR3 DNA: TGTGCCATCAGTGGCACCAACACCGGGGAGCTGTTTTTT

clone size: few
V gene: TRBV20-1
D gene: TRBD2
J gene: TRBJ2-3
CDR3 protein: CSARPAGVSDTQYF
CDR3 DNA: TGCAGTGCTAGGCCGGCGGGAGTGTCGGATACGCAGTATTTT

clone size: many
V gene: TRBV24-1
D gene: .
J gene: TRBJ1-1
CDR3 protein: CATSDFLGTEAFF
CDR3 DNA: TGTGCCACCAGTGATTTTTTGGGGACTGAAGCTTTCTTT

clone size: many
V gene: TRBV11-3
D gene: .
J gene: TRBJ2-1
CDR3 protein: CASSSLQGSADEQFF
CDR3 DNA: TGTGCCAGCAGCTCACTCCAAGGGAGTGCGGATGAGCAGTTCTTC

clone size: few
V gene: TRBV5-1
D gene: TRBD1
J gene: TRBJ1-1
CDR3 protein: CASSLEVSGQGTEAFF
CDR3 DNA: TGCGCCAGCAGCTTGGAGGTATCGGGACAGGGAACTGAAGCTTTCTTT

clone size: .
V gene: TRBV7-8
D gene: .
J gene: TRBJ1-4
CDR3 protein: CASSLVMGGFEKLFF
CDR3 DNA: TGTGCCAGCAGCTTAGTCATGGGGGGTTTTGAAAAACTGTTTTTT

clone size: .
V gene: TRBV5-1
D gene: TRBD2
J gene: TRBJ2-1
CDR3 protein: CASSTTSGVNNEQFF
CDR3 DNA: TGCGCCAGCAGCACAACTAGCGGAGTCAACAATGAGCAGTTCTTC

clone size: few
V gene: TRBV27
D gene: .
J gene: TRBJ1-2
CDR3 protein: CASSWTATIANYGYTF
CDR3 DNA: TGTGCCAGCAGTTGGACAGCTACAATCGCTAACTATGGCTACACCTTC

clone size: few
V gene: TRBV5-1
D gene: TRBD1
J gene: TRBJ1-1
CDR3 protein: CASSLNQDREAFF
CDR3 DNA: TGCGCCAGCAGCTTAAACCAGGACAGGGAAGCTTTCTTT

clone size: .
V gene: TRBV20-1
D gene: TRBD1
J gene: TRBJ2-7
CDR3 protein: CSASPGQATYEQYF
CDR3 DNA: TGCAGTGCTAGTCCGGGACAGGCGACCTACGAGCAGTACTTC

clone size: few
V gene: TRBV29-1
D gene: .
J gene: TRBJ2-1
CDR3 protein: CSTLARNEQFF
CDR3 DNA: TGCAGCACTCTAGCCCGGAATGAGCAGTTCTTC

clone size: many
V gene: TRBV19
D gene: .
J gene: TRBJ2-2
CDR3 protein: CASRLRGSSQNTGELFF
CDR3 DNA: TGTGCCAGTAGGTTGAGGGGCTCCTCCCAGAACACCGGGGAGCTGTTTTTT

clone size: many
V gene: TRBV12-3/TRBV12-4
D gene: .
J gene: TRBJ1-5
CDR3 protein: CASSFGVVGQPQHF
CDR3 DNA: TGTGCCAGCAGTTTCGGGGTAGTAGGTCAGCCCCAGCATTTT

clone size: few
V gene: TRBV5-1
D gene: .
J gene: TRBJ1-5
CDR3 protein: CASSLYGYQPQHF
CDR3 DNA: TGCGCCAGCAGCTTATACGGATATCAGCCCCAGCATTTT

clone size: .
V gene: TRBV2
D gene: .
J gene: TRBJ1-5
CDR3 protein: CASGGGVSNQPQHF
CDR3 DNA: TGTGCCAGCGGGGGGGGAGTGAGCAATCAGCCCCAGCATTTT

clone size: few
V gene: TRBV27
D gene: .
J gene: TRBJ1-2
CDR3 protein: CASSSGPDRNYGYTF
CDR3 DNA: TGTGCCAGCAGTTCCGGCCCCGACAGAAACTATGGCTACACCTTC

clone size: .
V gene: TRBV7-2
D gene: .
J gene: TRBJ2-3
CDR3 protein: CASSLEGLPTDTQYF
CDR3 DNA: TGTGCCAGCAGCTTAGAGGGACTTCCGACAGATACGCAGTATTTT

clone size: .
V gene: TRBV2
D gene: .
J gene: TRBJ2-1
CDR3 protein: CASSAEGSSYNEQFF
CDR3 DNA: TGTGCCAGCAGTGCCGAGGGAAGCTCCTACAATGAGCAGTTCTTC

clone size: .
V gene: TRBV3-1
D gene: .
J gene: TRBJ2-3
CDR3 protein: CASSQEVLYSGTDTQYF
CDR3 DNA: TGTGCCAGCAGCCAAGAAGTCTTGTACAGCGGCACAGATACGCAGTATTTT

clone size: .
V gene: TRBV11-2
D gene: TRBD2
J gene: TRBJ2-1
CDR3 protein: CASSSQLAGGPSNEQFF
CDR3 DNA: TGTGCCAGCAGCTCGCAACTAGCGGGAGGGCCTAGCAATGAGCAGTTCTTC

clone size: few
V gene: TRBV11-1
D gene: TRBD1
J gene: TRBJ2-6
CDR3 protein: CASSPWDSGLSGANVLTF
CDR3 DNA: TGTGCCAGCAGCCCCTGGGACAGCGGACTTAGTGGGGCCAACGTCCTGACTTTC

clone size: few
V gene: TRBV11-2
D gene: .
J gene: TRBJ1-2
CDR3 protein: CASRSQGVGGYTF
CDR3 DNA: TGTGCCAGCAGATCACAGGGTGTAGGTGGCTACACCTTC

clone size: few
V gene: TRBV20-1
D gene: TRBD2
J gene: TRBJ2-1
CDR3 protein: CSASRTSGSNEQFF
CDR3 DNA: TGCAGTGCTAGTAGGACTAGCGGGAGCAATGAGCAGTTCTTC

clone size: .
V gene: TRBV7-9
D gene: .
J gene: TRBJ2-3
CDR3 protein: CASSRLTGGLDTQYF
CDR3 DNA: TGTGCCAGCAGCCGTTTGACAGGCGGACTAGATACGCAGTATTTT

clone size: many
V gene: TRBV7-2
D gene: .
J gene: TRBJ2-2
CDR3 protein: CASSEYPGSPYTGELFF
CDR3 DNA: TGTGCCAGCAGCGAGTACCCGGGGTCCCCCTACACCGGGGAGCTGTTTTTT

clone size: .
V gene: TRBV5-1
D gene: TRBD1
J gene: TRBJ1-1
CDR3 protein: CASSFVTGGLNTEAFF
CDR3 DNA: TGCGCCAGCAGCTTCGTTACAGGGGGCCTGAACACTGAAGCTTTCTTT

clone size: few
V gene: TRBV20-1
D gene: .
J gene: TRBJ2-1
CDR3 protein: CSARDAETPYNEQFF
CDR3 DNA: TGCAGTGCTAGAGATGCGGAGACGCCCTACAATGAGCAGTTCTTC

clone size: .
V gene: TRBV9
D gene: .
J gene: TRBJ1-6
CDR3 protein: CASSVREGNSPLHF
CDR3 DNA: TGTGCCAGCAGCGTCAGGGAGGGAAATTCACCCCTCCACTTT

clone size: many
V gene: TRBV11-2
D gene: .
J gene: TRBJ1-5
CDR3 protein: CASSLVQDQPQHF
CDR3 DNA: TGTGCCAGCAGCTTAGTACAGGATCAGCCCCAGCATTTT

clone size: few
V gene: TRBV20-1
D gene: TRBD1
J gene: TRBJ1-5
CDR3 protein: CSVQGGVNQPQHF
CDR3 DNA: TGCAGTGTTCAGGGGGGGGTGAATCAGCCCCAGCATTTT

clone size: .
V gene: TRBV20-1
D gene: .
J gene: TRBJ2-5
CDR3 protein: CSARALPGGYQETQYF
CDR3 DNA: TGCAGTGCCCGAGCGCTACCTGGGGGGTACCAAGAGACCCAGTACTTC

clone size: .
V gene: TRBV7-2
D gene: .
J gene: TRBJ1-1
CDR3 protein: CASRPNRTPNTEAFF
CDR3 DNA: TGTGCCAGCAGGCCTAACAGGACCCCGAACACTGAAGCTTTCTTT

clone size: few
V gene: TRBV12-3/TRBV12-4
D gene: TRBD1
J gene: TRBJ2-5
CDR3 protein: CASSPGNTGGETQYF
CDR3 DNA: TGTGCCAGCAGTCCAGGCAATACAGGGGGGGAGACCCAGTACTTC

clone size: .
V gene: TRBV7-6
D gene: .
J gene: TRBJ2-2
CDR3 protein: CASSLASGLMTGELFF
CDR3 DNA: TGTGCCAGCAGCTTAGCTTCAGGACTGATGACCGGGGAGCTGTTTTTT

clone size: .
V gene: TRBV4-1
D gene: TRBD1
J gene: TRBJ2-2
CDR3 protein: CASSHATGGAVTGELFF
CDR3 DNA: TGCGCCAGCAGCCATGCCACAGGGGGCGCGGTCACCGGGGAGCTGTTTTTT